These T cell receptor beta chains were read from a single sample in a study of T-cell reconstitution after alpha-beta-depleted transplantation in children. TCRdb ran MiXCR on the PCR reads and lists one entry per CDR3 protein. The table shows about 510,000 distinct CDR3 sequences, with about an eighth occurring only once. This specimen consisted of PBMCs, mostly from graft donor cells, obtained 180 days after TCRalphabeta/CD19-depleted stem cell transplant. Every receptor here comes from a female patient aged 2 to 10 who had a stem cell transplant for aplastic anemia, so the T cells may come from the graft donor. The CDR3 runs from the conserved cysteine through the conserved F or W. The order of the fields is V gene, D gene, clone size, J gene, CDR3 DNA, CDR3 protein. A D gene is named only where the DNA matches it firmly. Clone size is stated in some rows and not others, as once, few, many or a class when expanded.

>TRBV28|.|few|TRBJ1-5
TGTGCCAGCATCCCATCATTCGGGATGGGTCTTTTTCAGCCCCAGCATTTT
CASIPSFGMGLFQPQHF
>TRBV13|TRBD2|.|TRBJ2-6
TGTGCCAGCAGCTTATTGGGAGGGTCACCTGGGGCCAACGTCCTGACTTTC
CASSLLGGSPGANVLTF
>TRBV7-8|TRBD2|.|TRBJ2-1
TGTGCCAGCAGTCGGTCTAGCGGGAGATTTTACAATGAGCAGTTCTTC
CASSRSSGRFYNEQFF
>TRBV29-1|.|few|TRBJ2-2
TGCAGCGTTTCCCCCTTAGGTTGGACGCGAAACACCGGGGAGCTGTTTTTT
CSVSPLGWTRNTGELFF
>TRBV28|.|.|TRBJ1-4
TGTGCCAGCAGTTTAGGCAGAGTCTTATTTGAAAAACTGTTTTTT
CASSLGRVLFEKLFF
>TRBV12-3/TRBV12-4|.|many|TRBJ2-2
TGTGCCAGCAGTAGAGAACAGGGCAACACCGGGGAGCTGTTTTTT
CASSREQGNTGELFF
>TRBV12-3/TRBV12-4|.|.|TRBJ1-4
TGTGCCAGCAGGGCCCAGGGGTTTGGTGAAAAACTGTTTTTT
CASRAQGFGEKLFF
>TRBV7-3|.|few|TRBJ2-3
TGTGCCAGCTGCTGGGGACACTCTTTTAGCACAGATACGCAGTATTTT
CASCWGHSFSTDTQYF
>TRBV5-6|.|.|TRBJ2-3
TGTGCCAGCAGCTTGTCCCACTTTACAGATACGCAGTATTTT
CASSLSHFTDTQYF
>TRBV12-3/TRBV12-4|.|few|TRBJ1-2
TGTGCCAGCAGCGTTCGGGAGCGAGGCTACACCTTC
CASSVRERGYTF
>TRBV5-1|TRBD2|few|TRBJ2-7
TGCGCCAGCAGGGATAGCGGGTCCTACGAGCAGTACTTC
CASRDSGSYEQYF
>TRBV5-4|TRBD2|.|TRBJ2-3
TGTGCCAGCAGCGAGGGGAGGGCCAGAGATACGCAGTATTTT
CASSEGRARDTQYF
>TRBV25-1|TRBD1|.|TRBJ2-5
TGTGCCAGCAGTGAATCCCTGACAGGGTGGGGCCAAGAGACCCAGTACTTC
CASSESLTGWGQETQYF
>TRBV24-1|TRBD1|.|TRBJ2-3
TGTGCCACCAGTGAACAGGGGGTGGGCACAGATACGCAGTATTTT
CATSEQGVGTDTQYF
>TRBV20-1|.|many|TRBJ2-7
TGCAGTGCTAGAGATCGGGACGAGCAGTACTTC
CSARDRDEQYF
>TRBV29-1|.|many|TRBJ2-1
TGCAGCGTTGTAAGGGGGTGGGGGAATGAGCAGTTCTTC
CSVVRGWGNEQFF
>TRBV12-3/TRBV12-4|.|.|TRBJ1-3
TGTGCCAGCAGTTTCACGGACACCATATATTTT
CASSFTDTIYF
>TRBV14|TRBD1|few|TRBJ1-1
TGTGCCAGCAGCCAAGATGGGACAGGCGTATTGAACACTGAAGCTTTCTTT
CASSQDGTGVLNTEAFF
>TRBV6-2/TRBV6-3|.|.|TRBJ2-7
TGTGCCAGCAGTCGCACCGTCAACGAGCAGTACTTC
CASSRTVNEQYF
>TRBV20-1|TRBD1|few|TRBJ2-2
TGCAGTGCGGATCAGGGGGACACCGGGGAGCTGTTTTTT
CSADQGDTGELFF
>TRBV5-1|TRBD2|few|TRBJ2-5
TGCGCCAGCAGCTTAGGGACTAGCACCCCTCGAACGGAGACCCAGTACTTC
CASSLGTSTPRTETQYF
>TRBV4-2|TRBD2|.|TRBJ2-1
TGTGCCAGCAGCCAAGACGGGCTAGCGGGAAGGGATGAGCAGTTCTTC
CASSQDGLAGRDEQFF
>TRBV25-1|.|.|TRBJ2-1
TGTGCCAGCAGTGAAGTAGGGCTTAATGAGCAGTTCTTC
CASSEVGLNEQFF
>TRBV5-1|.|.|TRBJ2-6
TGCGCCAGCAGCCCGGGGAATGGGGCCAACGTCCTGACTTTC
CASSPGNGANVLTF
>TRBV7-8|.|.|TRBJ2-2
TGTGCCAGCAGCCAATACCACCGGGGCCCAAGAATGCCCGGGGAGCTGTTTTTT
CASSQYHRGPRMPGELFF
>TRBV12-3/TRBV12-4|TRBD1|few|TRBJ1-5
TGTGCCAGCAGGGGGACAGAGTATAGCAATCAGCCCCAGCATTTT
CASRGTEYSNQPQHF
>TRBV11-2|.|.|TRBJ1-4
TGTGCCAGCAGCTACAGACAGATTAATGAAAAACTGTTTTTT
CASSYRQINEKLFF
>TRBV20-1|TRBD2|.|TRBJ2-3
TGCAGTGCTAGAACTAGCGGGCACACAGATACGCAGTATTTT
CSARTSGHTDTQYF
>TRBV7-9|.|.|TRBJ1-1
TGTGCCAGCAGCTTCCCTGTGGGTCTGAACACTGAAGCTTTCTTT
CASSFPVGLNTEAFF
>TRBV7-2|.|few|TRBJ1-2
TGTGCCAGCAGCTTGGGGCACACCAGAAGAAACTATGGCTACACCTTC
CASSLGHTRRNYGYTF
>TRBV12-3/TRBV12-4|.|few|TRBJ2-3
TGTGCCACCAAGGCGTCCAAAGTAGGAGATACGCAGTATTTT
CATKASKVGDTQYF
>TRBV5-1|TRBD2|few|TRBJ2-1
TGCGCCAGCAGCTTCGGACTAGCGGGGGGGGAGGACTACAATGAGCAGTTCTTC
CASSFGLAGGEDYNEQFF
>TRBV20-1|TRBD2|.|TRBJ2-2
TGCAGTGCTAGCGATAGCGGGAGGGGGACCGGGGAGCTGTTTTTT
CSASDSGRGTGELFF
>TRBV4-3|TRBD1|.|TRBJ2-2
TGCGCCAGCAGCCAAGTAACGGGACAGGGGACCGGTTGGAACACCGGGGAGCTGTTTTTT
CASSQVTGQGTGWNTGELFF
>TRBV4-3|TRBD2|.|TRBJ2-1
TGCGCCAGCAGCCAAGAGGCAGCGGGACGCTACAATGAGCAGTTCTTC
CASSQEAAGRYNEQFF
>TRBV7-9|.|.|TRBJ2-1
TGTGCCAGCAGCCCCCCTGGGGAGAATGAGCAGTTCTTC
CASSPPGENEQFF
>TRBV28|.|few|TRBJ2-1
TGTACCTTTCGAGGGACCCGCCAAAATGAGCAGTTCTTC
CTFRGTRQNEQFF
>TRBV20-1|.|many|TRBJ2-7
TGCAGTGCTAGCCCCCGGTTTAGCTCCTACGAGCAGTACTTC
CSASPRFSSYEQYF
>TRBV12-3/TRBV12-4|TRBD2|few|TRBJ2-7
TGTGCCAGCAGCCGCGGGAGCCGGGGGTCCTACGAGCAGTACTTC
CASSRGSRGSYEQYF
>TRBV7-9|.|.|TRBJ1-2
TGTGCCAGCGGCCCAATCGGGACCATCTATGGCTACACCTTC
CASGPIGTIYGYTF
>TRBV7-9|TRBD2|.|TRBJ2-7
TGTGCCAGCAGCTTAGCGTTTTCACGGGAGGGCCCCTACGAGCAGTACTTC
CASSLAFSREGPYEQYF
>TRBV6-1|TRBD1|many|TRBJ1-5
TGTGCCAGCAGTCCAAGACAGGGAGATCAGCCCCAGCATTTT
CASSPRQGDQPQHF
>TRBV20-1|TRBD1|.|TRBJ1-5
TGCAGTGCTGCCGGGACAGGGGATCAGCCCCAGCATTTT
CSAAGTGDQPQHF